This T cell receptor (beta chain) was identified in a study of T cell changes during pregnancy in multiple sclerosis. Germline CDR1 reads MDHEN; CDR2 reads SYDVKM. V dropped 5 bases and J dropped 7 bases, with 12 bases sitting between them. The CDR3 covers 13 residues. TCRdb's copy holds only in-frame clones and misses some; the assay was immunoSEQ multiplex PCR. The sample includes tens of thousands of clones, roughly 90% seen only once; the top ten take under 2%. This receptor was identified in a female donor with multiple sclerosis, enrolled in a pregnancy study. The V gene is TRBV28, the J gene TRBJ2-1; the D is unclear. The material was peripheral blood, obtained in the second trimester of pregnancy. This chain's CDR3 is CASSASTENEQFF. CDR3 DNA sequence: TGTGCCAGCAGTGCCTCGACGGAGAATGAGCAGTTCTTC.